The 5 T cell receptor beta chains below come from one sample, sequenced in a study of blood T cell repertoires in COVID-19. The assay was immunoSEQ multiplex PCR, and TCRdb's table has in-frame clones only and misses some. Here the sample spans more than 200,000 clones, about 85% being singletons. Sequencing input: peripheral blood. These receptors were obtained from a man aged 35-49 years with acute or convalescent COVID-19.

The V and J genes are TRBV4-1 and TRBJ1-6; the D gene is possibly TRBD1 (5 bases). The ends were cut back, 0 bases at V and 13 bases at J, with 19 bases in the middle. Germline loops: CDR1 MGHRA, CDR2 YSYEKL. The CDR3 length is 16 residues. CDR3 sequence: CASSQERGRVPFPLHF. For the CDR3, the DNA is TGCGCCAGCAGCCAAGAAAGGGGCAGGGTTCCTTTCCCCCTCCACTTT.

The chain recombines TRBV6-4 with TRBJ2-2; 8 positions match TRBD1. Germline-derived CDR1 and CDR2 are MRHNA and SNTAGT. Trimming took 4 bases from V and 3 from J; bases not matched to a gene: 7. The CDR3 covers 16 residues. The CDR3 protein is CASSGQTGADTGELFF. Here the CDR3 DNA reads TGTGCCAGCAGTGGCCAGACAGGGGCAGACACCGGGGAGCTGTTTTTT.

This chain uses TRBV4-3 with TRBJ2-3; 11 nucleotides match TRBD2. V was pared by 4 bases and J by 0 bases, with 0 bases of the junction left unmatched. Germline V gene sequence: CDR1 LGHNA, CDR2 YSLEER. CDR3 length equals 15 residues. CDR3 nucleotide sequence: TGCGCCAGCAGCCCTAGCGGGAGGAGCACAGATACGCAGTATTTT. This translates into CASSPSGRSTDTQYF.

V is TRBV30 and J is TRBJ2-7, with 7 bases aligning to TRBD1. The CDR3 runs 15 residues. Germline V gene sequence: CDR1 GTSNPN, CDR2 SVGIG (reference sequence). J lost 5 bases, V lost 0 bases, and 10 bases had no gene match. The CDR3 reads CAWSVGGRVFDEQYF. The CDR3 DNA reads TGTGCCTGGAGTGTAGGGGGCAGGGTGTTCGACGAGCAGTACTTC. The full variable domain, its missing parts supplied by reference TRBV30 and TRBJ2-7, is SQTIHQWPATLVQPVGSPLSLECTVEGTSNPNLYWYRQAAGRGLQLLFYSVGIGQISSEVPQNLSASRPQDRQFILSSKKLLLSDSGFYLCAWSVGGRVFDEQYFGPGTRLTVT.

The V call is TRBV28, the J call TRBJ1-2, with TRBD1 identical over 7 bases. The CDR3 extends over 13 amino acids. V trimming: 6 bases; J trimming: 4 bases; junction bases outside the gene matches: 5. Germline V gene lookup returns CDR1 MDHEN and CDR2 SYDVKM. CDR3 in amino acids: CASSPTGAYGYTF. The CDR3 nucleotides read TGTGCCAGCAGCCCCACAGGGGCCTATGGCTACACCTTC.